One T cell receptor (beta chain) is described in this entry. This specimen comes from a study of blood T cell repertoires in COVID-19. Looking at the study overall: From T cells, B-cell-depleted T cells, or PBMCs came the material, which was cDNA or gDNA.

In the authors' methods: Counts of nucleated cells, estimated from reference gene primer amplification, were obtained. Repertoires were generated with immunoSEQ multiplex PCR, while TCRdb's copy carries only in-frame clones and drops some. V and J calls and clone size are those listed in that table; D and trimming were worked out from the DNA. The sample has about 160,000 clones, roughly 80% seen once. Recruits, aged roughly 18 to 89 years, lived in 25 or so US areas. For recovered donors of Cohort 3, there were two negative PCRs, clearance, or symptom resolution. The clonotype originates from an older woman who had recovered from COVID-19. Sequencing was performed on PBMCs or T cells enriched from blood (not recorded which).

This chain's CDR3 is CASSQARGSGEQYF. The CDR3 bases are TGTGCCAGCAGCCAAGCGCGGGGTTCCGGAGAGCAGTACTTC. The V and J genes are TRBV3-1 (or the pseudogene TRBV3-2) and TRBJ2-7; TRBD2 might be the D (6 bases). The V end lost 1 base, the J end lost 7 bases, and 14 bases lay between the germline ends. The germline CDR1 and CDR2 sequences are LGHDT and YNNKEL (reference sequence). This CDR3 is 14 amino acids long.